Below are 12 T cell receptor beta chains sequenced from a single sample in a study of a mutant IDH1 vaccine in newly diagnosed glioma. Method: immunoSEQ multiplex PCR; TCRdb's copy keeps in-frame clones and lacks some. The table shows around 85,000 clones, with approximately 85% occurring only once. The antigens these receptors bind are not known. Time point reported: week 23, last vaccination. Vaccination used 300 ug of mutant IDH1 20-mer peptide per dose, with topical imiquimod. The sequenced sample was PBMCs, obtained from a glioma patient whose treatment included an IDH1 peptide vaccine. All receptors come from a man aged 30 to 39 with glioma. Some clones in this sample may be carry-over from other donors' samples.

This chain joins TRBV7-2 and TRBJ2-3; D possibly uses TRBD1 or TRBD2 (5 bases each). V shed 3 bases and J shed 4 bases, with 17 bases lying between them. The CDR3 covers 16 residues. The germline CDR1 and CDR2 sequences are SGHTA and FQGNSA. The DNA of the CDR3 is TGTGCCAGCAGCTTGACCCTCCAGGGACCCTCAGATACGCAGTATTTT. It encodes CASSLTLQGPSDTQYF.

This sequence joins TRBV29-1 and TRBJ2-5; TRBD2 aligns across 7 bases. After removal of 4 bases from V and 5 bases from J, the junction contained 4 bases not matched to a gene. Germline V gene lookup returns CDR1 SQVTM and CDR2 ANQGSEA. The CDR3 has 12 amino acids. CDR3 sequence (DNA): TGCAGCGTTGGTTATAGCGGGGAGACCCAGTACTTC. Translation: CSVGYSGETQYF. Complete variable domain (other parts from reference TRBV29-1 and TRBJ2-5): SAVISQKPSRDICQRGTSLTIQCQVDSQVTMMFWYRQQPGQSLTLIATANQGSEATYESGFVIDKFPISRPNLTFSTLTVSNMSPEDSSIYLCSVGYSGETQYFGPGTRLLVL.

This clone has a single count. The V call is TRBV5-1, the J call TRBJ1-1; no firm D call. There are 14 residues in the CDR3. CDR1 is SGHRS and CDR2 is YFSETQ in the germline V gene. V gave up 4 bases and J gave up 0 bases, with 10 bases separating them. DNA for the CDR3: TGCGCCAGCAGCCCCGACACTTTGAACACTGAAGCTTTCTTT. Its translation is CASSPDTLNTEAFF.

The chain joins TRBV5-4 to TRBJ2-1, with D tentatively TRBD1 (5 bases). Germline V lookup: CDR1 SGHNT, CDR2 YYREEE (reference sequence). The CDR3 totals 15 residues. The germline V and J ends were trimmed by 0 bases and 0 bases, with 7 bases remaining between them. CDR3 protein: CASSLEQASYNEQFF. The CDR3 DNA is TGTGCCAGCAGCTTGGAACAGGCCTCCTACAATGAGCAGTTCTTC.

The chain carries TRBV19 and TRBJ1-2; D remains ambiguous. V lost 4 bases, J lost 5 bases, and 14 bases lay in between. Germline V CDR1 and CDR2: LNHDA, SQIVND (reference sequence). There are 14 residues in the CDR3. CDR3 residues: CASSTGLGFYGYTF. In DNA form, the CDR3 reads TGTGCCAGTAGTACGGGATTGGGATTTTATGGCTACACCTTC.

The chain combines TRBV7-2 with TRBJ1-6; a possible D gene is TRBD1 (5 bases). V was clipped by 5 bases and J by 7 bases, with 9 bases between them. This CDR3 spans 13 amino acids. Germline V gene lookup returns CDR1 SGHTA and CDR2 FQGNSA. The CDR3 DNA follows: TGTGCCAGCAGCCCTAGGGGCAATTCACCCCTCCACTTT. It translates to CASSPRGNSPLHF.

V gene TRBV11-2 combines with J gene TRBJ2-1; TRBD2 might be the D (5 bases). Germline V gives CDR1 SGHAT, CDR2 FQNNGV. This CDR3 has 19 amino acids. The ends were cut back, 5 bases at V and 1 base at J, with 24 bases in the middle. The CDR3 spells CASSPNHPGLPQSYNEQFF. As DNA, the CDR3 is TGTGCCAGCAGCCCTAATCACCCTGGACTTCCCCAATCCTACAATGAGCAGTTCTTC.

The chain combines TRBV4-2 with TRBJ1-6; tentative D call: TRBD1 (6 bases). The CDR3 has 14 amino acids. The germline V gene has CDR1 LGHNA and CDR2 YNFKEQ. The V end lost 0 bases, the J end lost 10 bases, and 10 bases lay between the germline ends. The CDR3 spells CASSQEQGRSPLHF. CDR3 in DNA: TGTGCCAGCAGCCAAGAACAGGGAAGATCACCCCTCCACTTT.

The chain joins TRBV5-1 to TRBJ2-3, with D hard to call. V was clipped by 7 bases and J by 2 bases, with 8 bases between them. The CDR3 is 12 amino acids. From germline, CDR1 is SGHRS and CDR2 YFSETQ. The CDR3 here is CASSSTTDTQYF. In DNA, the CDR3 is TGCGCCAGCTCGAGCACCACAGATACGCAGTATTTT.

The gene calls are TRBV19 and TRBJ2-3; either TRBD1 or TRBD2 may supply D (5 bases each). CDR1 is LNHDA and CDR2 is SQIVND in the germline V gene (reference sequence). The CDR3 sequence is 13 residues long. V was pared by 7 bases and J by 0 bases, with 8 bases between. Here the CDR3 DNA reads TGTGCCAGTATCGGGGACAGCACAGATACGCAGTATTTT. Translating gives CASIGDSTDTQYF.

This clone was observed a single time. This chain links TRBV7-6 with TRBJ2-7, with 10 bases identical to TRBD1. CDR3 length: 16 amino acids. V shed 5 bases and J 2 bases; nucleotides not matched to a gene: 9. Germline V lookup: CDR1 SGHVS, CDR2 FNYEAQ. CDR3 DNA sequence: TGTGCCAGCAGCAGACCGCGGACAGGGGGAACCTACGAGCAGTACTTC. It is translated as CASSRPRTGGTYEQYF.

The V and J genes are TRBV2 and TRBJ1-1; a weak D match, TRBD1 (6 bases). Trimming removed 5 bases from V and 0 bases from J, with 13 bases in between. This CDR3 has 15 residues. CDR1 is SNHLY, CDR2 FYNNEI, per germline. The CDR3 sequence is CASSSTGPLNTEAFF. For the CDR3, the DNA is TGTGCCAGCAGTTCGACAGGCCCCTTGAACACTGAAGCTTTCTTT.